The clone carrying this T cell receptor (beta chain) was detected only a few times. The data belong to a study of blood T cell repertoires in COVID-19. Study-wide context: PBMCs, B-cell-depleted T cells, or T cells were the source of the cDNA or gDNA that made up the material.

There are 16 residues in the CDR3. CDR1 SGHKS and CDR2 YYEKEE come from the germline V gene (reference sequence). V was shortened by 2 bases and J by 0 bases, with 14 bases between the two germline ends. Data came from immunoSEQ multiplex PCR; TCRdb stores just in-frame clones and leaves some out. The table includes about 310,000 clones, roughly 88% detected once. Assignments of participants to cohorts depended upon their own reported clinical history. The genes are TRBV5-5 and TRBJ1-2, with TRBD1 as a possible D gene (6 bases). The specimen was PBMCs or T cells enriched from blood (not recorded which). This receptor was identified in a man aged 25 to 40 who had recovered from COVID-19. In DNA form, the CDR3 reads TGTGCCAGCAGCTTCGGGCAGGGGCCCCCTAACTATGGCTACACCTTC. This translates into CASSFGQGPPNYGYTF.